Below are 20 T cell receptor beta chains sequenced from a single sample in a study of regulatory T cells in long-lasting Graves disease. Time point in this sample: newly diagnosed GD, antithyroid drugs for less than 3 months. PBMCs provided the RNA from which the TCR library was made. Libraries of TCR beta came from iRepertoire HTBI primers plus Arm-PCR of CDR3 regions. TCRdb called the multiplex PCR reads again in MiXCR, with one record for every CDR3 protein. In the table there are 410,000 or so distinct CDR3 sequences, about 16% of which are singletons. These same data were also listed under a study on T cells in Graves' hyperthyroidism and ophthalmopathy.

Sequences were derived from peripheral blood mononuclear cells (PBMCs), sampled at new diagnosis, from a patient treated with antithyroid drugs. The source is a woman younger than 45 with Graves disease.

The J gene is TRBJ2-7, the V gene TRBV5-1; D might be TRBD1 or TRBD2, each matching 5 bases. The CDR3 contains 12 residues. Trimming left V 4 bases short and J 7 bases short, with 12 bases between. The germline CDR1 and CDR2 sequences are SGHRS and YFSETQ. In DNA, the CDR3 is TGCGCCAGCAGCACCGGGACCGGAGAGCAGTACTTC. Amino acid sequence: CASSTGTGEQYF.

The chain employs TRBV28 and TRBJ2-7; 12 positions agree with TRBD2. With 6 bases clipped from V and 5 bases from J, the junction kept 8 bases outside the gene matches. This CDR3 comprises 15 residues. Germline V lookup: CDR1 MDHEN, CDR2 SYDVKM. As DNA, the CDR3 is TGTGCCAGCAGGTTAACTAGCGGGAGGCGCGACGAGCAGTACTTC. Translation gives CASRLTSGRRDEQYF.

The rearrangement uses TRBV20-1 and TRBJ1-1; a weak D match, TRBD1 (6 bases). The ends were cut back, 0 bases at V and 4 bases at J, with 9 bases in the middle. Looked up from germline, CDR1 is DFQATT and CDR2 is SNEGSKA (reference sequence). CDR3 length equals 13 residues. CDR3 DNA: TGCAGTGCTAGAGACTCAGGGGCCACTGAAGCTTTCTTT. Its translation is CSARDSGATEAFF.

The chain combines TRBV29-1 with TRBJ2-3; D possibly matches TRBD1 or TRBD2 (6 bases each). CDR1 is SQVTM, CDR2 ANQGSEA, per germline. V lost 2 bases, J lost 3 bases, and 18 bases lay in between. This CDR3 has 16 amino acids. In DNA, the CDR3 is TGCAGCGTTGAAAGGTTTGGGGGGCGCAAGACAGATACGCAGTATTTT. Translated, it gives CSVERFGGRKTDTQYF.

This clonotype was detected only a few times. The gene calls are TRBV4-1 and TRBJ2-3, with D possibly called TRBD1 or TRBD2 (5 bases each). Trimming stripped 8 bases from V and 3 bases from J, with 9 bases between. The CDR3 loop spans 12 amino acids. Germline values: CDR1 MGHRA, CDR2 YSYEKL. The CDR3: CASGGGTDTQYF. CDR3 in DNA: TGCGCCAGCGGTGGGGGAACAGATACGCAGTATTTT.

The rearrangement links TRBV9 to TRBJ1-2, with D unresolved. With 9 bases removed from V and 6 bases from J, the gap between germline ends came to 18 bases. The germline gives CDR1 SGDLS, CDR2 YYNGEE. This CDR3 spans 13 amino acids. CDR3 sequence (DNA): TGTGCCACCCCACGGGGTGTCTTGGATGGCTACACCTTC. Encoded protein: CATPRGVLDGYTF. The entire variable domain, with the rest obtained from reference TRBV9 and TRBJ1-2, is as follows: DSGVTQTPKHLITATGQRVTLRCSPRSGDLSVYWYQQSLDQGLQFLIQYYNGEERAKGNILERFSAQQFPDLHSELNLSSLELGDSALYFCATPRGVLDGYTFGSGTRLTVV.

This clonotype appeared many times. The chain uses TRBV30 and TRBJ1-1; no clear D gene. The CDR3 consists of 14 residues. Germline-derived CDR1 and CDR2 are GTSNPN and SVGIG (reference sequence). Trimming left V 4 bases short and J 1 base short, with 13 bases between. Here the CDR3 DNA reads TGTGCCTGGAACTTCCCCATCGGGAACACTGAAGCTTTCTTT. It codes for CAWNFPIGNTEAFF.

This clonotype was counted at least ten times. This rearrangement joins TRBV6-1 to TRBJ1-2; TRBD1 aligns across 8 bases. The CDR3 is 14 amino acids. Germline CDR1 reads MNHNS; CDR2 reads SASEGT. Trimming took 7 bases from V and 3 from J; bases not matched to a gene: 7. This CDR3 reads CASTRQGLDYGYTF. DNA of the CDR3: TGTGCCAGCACTAGACAGGGGCTGGACTATGGCTACACCTTC.

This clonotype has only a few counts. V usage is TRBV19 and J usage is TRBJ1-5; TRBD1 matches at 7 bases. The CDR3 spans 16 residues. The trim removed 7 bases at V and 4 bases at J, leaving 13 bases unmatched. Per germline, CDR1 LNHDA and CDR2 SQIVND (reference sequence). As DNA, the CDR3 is TGTGCCAGTACTGGGGACAGAGGGCTTCCAAATCAGCCCCAGCATTTT. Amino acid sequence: CASTGDRGLPNQPQHF.

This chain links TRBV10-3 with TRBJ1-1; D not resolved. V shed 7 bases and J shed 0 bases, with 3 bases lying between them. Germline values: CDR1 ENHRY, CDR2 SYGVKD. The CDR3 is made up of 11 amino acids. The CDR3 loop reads CAIKLNTEAFF. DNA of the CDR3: TGTGCCATCAAGTTGAACACTGAAGCTTTCTTT.

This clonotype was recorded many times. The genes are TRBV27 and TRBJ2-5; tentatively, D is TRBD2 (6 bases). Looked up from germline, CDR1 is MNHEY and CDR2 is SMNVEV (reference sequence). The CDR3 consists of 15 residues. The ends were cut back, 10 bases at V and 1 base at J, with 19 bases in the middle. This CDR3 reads CATRPRRGGQETQYF. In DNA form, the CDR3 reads TGTGCCACCCGACCGAGGAGGGGAGGCCAAGAGACCCAGTACTTC.

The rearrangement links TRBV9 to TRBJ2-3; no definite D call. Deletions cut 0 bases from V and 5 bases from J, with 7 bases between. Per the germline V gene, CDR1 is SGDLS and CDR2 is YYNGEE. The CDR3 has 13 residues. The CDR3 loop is CASSVETGDTQYF. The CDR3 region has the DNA TGTGCCAGCAGCGTAGAGACCGGAGATACGCAGTATTTT.

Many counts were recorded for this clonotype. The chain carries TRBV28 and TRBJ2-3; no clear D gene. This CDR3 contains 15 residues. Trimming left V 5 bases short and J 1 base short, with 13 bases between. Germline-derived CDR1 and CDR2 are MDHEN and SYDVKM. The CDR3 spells CASSLPHGRTDTQYF. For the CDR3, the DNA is TGTGCCAGCAGTCTCCCCCACGGACGCACAGATACGCAGTATTTT.

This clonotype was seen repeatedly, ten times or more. DNA of the CDR3: TGTGCCACCAGGGGGGGGGCCCCCTACGAGCAGTACTTC. This encodes CATRGGAPYEQYF. The rearrangement uses TRBV6-2 or TRBV6-3 and TRBJ2-7; D could derive from TRBD1 or TRBD2 (7 bases each). Germline-derived CDR1 and CDR2 are MNHEY and SVGEGT. The ends were cut back, 10 bases at V and 2 bases at J, with 15 bases in the middle. The CDR3 loop spans 13 amino acids.

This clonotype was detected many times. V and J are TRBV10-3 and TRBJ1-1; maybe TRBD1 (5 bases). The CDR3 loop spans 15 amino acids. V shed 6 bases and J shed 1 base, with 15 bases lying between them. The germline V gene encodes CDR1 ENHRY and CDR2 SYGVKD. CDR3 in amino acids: CAISRDGAPNTEAFF. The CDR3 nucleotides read TGTGCCATCAGCCGGGACGGCGCACCGAACACTGAAGCTTTCTTT.

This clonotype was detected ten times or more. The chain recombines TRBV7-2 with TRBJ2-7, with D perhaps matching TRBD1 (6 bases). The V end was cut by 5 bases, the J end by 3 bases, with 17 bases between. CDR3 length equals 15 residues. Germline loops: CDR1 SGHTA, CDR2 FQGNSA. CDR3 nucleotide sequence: TGTGCCAGCAGCATTACACGGACAGCCTTCTACGAGCAGTACTTC. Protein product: CASSITRTAFYEQYF.

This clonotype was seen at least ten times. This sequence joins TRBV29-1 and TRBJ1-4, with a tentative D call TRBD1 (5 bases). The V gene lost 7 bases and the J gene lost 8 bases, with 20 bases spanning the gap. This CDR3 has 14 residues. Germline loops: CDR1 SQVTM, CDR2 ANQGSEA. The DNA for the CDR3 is TGCAGCGCCGATGGGGGACCCAGGCGCGAAAAACTGTTTTTT. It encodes CSADGGPRREKLFF. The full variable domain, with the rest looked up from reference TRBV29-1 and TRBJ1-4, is SAVISQKPSRDICQRGTSLTIQCQVDSQVTMMFWYRQQPGQSLTLIATANQGSEATYESGFVIDKFPISRPNLTFSTLTVSNMSPEDSSIYLCSADGGPRREKLFFGSGTQLSVL.

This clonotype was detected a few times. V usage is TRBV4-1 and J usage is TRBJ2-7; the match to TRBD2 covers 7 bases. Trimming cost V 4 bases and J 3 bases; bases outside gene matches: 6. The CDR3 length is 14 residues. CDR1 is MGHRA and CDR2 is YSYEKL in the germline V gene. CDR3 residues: CASSLYRDYYEQYF. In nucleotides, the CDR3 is TGCGCCAGCAGCCTCTACCGGGACTACTACGAGCAGTACTTC.

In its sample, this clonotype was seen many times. The DNA of the CDR3 is TGTGCCAGCAGGAGTTTCGAGGGAAGCAATCAGCCCCAGCATTTT. This sequence encodes CASRSFEGSNQPQHF. The chain recombines TRBV2 with TRBJ1-5, with D hard to call. The CDR3 contains 15 residues. The germline V gene has CDR1 SNHLY and CDR2 FYNNEI. Trimming took off 6 bases at V and 1 base at J, with 13 bases between the two ends.

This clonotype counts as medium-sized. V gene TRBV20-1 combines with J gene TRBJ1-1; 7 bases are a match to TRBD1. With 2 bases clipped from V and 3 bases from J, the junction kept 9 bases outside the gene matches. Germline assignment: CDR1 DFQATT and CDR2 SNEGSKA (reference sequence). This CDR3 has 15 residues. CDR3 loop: CSARPTTGTDTEAFF. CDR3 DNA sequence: TGCAGTGCTAGACCTACGACAGGGACGGACACTGAAGCTTTCTTT.